One TCR beta chain is described in this entry. CDR3 length equals 15 residues. Germline CDR1 is SGHRS and CDR2 is YFSETQ. The V gene end was trimmed by 4 bases and the J gene end by 0 bases; junction bases not matched to a gene: 5. The data were obtained in a study of blood T cell repertoires in COVID-19. Some clones are missing from TCRdb's copy, which holds only in-frame ones; the method was immunoSEQ multiplex PCR. The sample lists 150,000 to 250,000 clones; roughly 87% were seen once. Sequenced: PBMCs or T cells enriched from blood (not recorded which). J is TRBJ1-1 and V is TRBV5-1, with TRBD1 matching 8 bases. The source of this sequence is a woman under 40 who had recovered from COVID-19. CDR3 nucleotides: TGCGCCAGCAGCGAGCAACAGGGGGTGAACACTGAAGCTTTCTTT. Protein product: CASSEQQGVNTEAFF.